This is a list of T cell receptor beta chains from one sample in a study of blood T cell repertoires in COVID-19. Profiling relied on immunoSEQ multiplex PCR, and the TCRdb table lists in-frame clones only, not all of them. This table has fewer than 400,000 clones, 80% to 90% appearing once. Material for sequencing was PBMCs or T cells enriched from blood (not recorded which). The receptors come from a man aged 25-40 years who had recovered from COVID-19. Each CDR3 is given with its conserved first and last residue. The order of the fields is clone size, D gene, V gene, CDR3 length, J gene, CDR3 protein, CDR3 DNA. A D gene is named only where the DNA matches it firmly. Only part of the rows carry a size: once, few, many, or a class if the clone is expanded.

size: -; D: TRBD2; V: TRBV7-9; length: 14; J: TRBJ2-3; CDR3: CASSPPSGADTQYF; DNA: TGTGCCAGCAGCCCCCCTAGCGGGGCAGATACGCAGTATTTT
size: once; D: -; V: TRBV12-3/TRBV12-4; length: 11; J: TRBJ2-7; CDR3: CASSLFSEQYF; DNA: TGTGCCAGCAGTTTATTTAGCGAGCAGTACTTC
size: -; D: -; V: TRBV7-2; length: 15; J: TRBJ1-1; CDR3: CASSLVNGRNTEAFF; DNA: TGTGCCAGCAGCTTAGTAAACGGGAGGAACACTGAAGCTTTCTTT
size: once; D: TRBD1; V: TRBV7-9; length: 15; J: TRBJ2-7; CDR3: CASTITGGASHEQYF; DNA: TGTGCCAGCACTATCACAGGGGGCGCAAGTCACGAGCAGTACTTC
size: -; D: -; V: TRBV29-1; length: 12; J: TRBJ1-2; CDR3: CSVGQIRLGYTF; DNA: TGCAGCGTAGGACAGATCCGTCTTGGCTACACCTTC
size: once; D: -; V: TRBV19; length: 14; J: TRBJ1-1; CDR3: CASSIWSSGSEAFF; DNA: TGTGCCAGTAGTATCTGGTCTTCGGGATCTGAAGCTTTCTTT
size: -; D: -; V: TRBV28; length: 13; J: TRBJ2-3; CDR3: CASSLGGTNTQYF; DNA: TGTGCCAGCAGTTTAGGAGGGACGAATACGCAGTATTTT
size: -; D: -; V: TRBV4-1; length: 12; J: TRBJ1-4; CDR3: CASKPDRGKLFF; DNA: TGCGCCAGCAAACCGGACCGGGGAAAACTGTTTTTT
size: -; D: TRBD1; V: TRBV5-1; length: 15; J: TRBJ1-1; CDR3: CASSARQGSDTEAFF; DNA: TGCGCCAGCAGCGCACGACAGGGATCGGACACTGAAGCTTTCTTT
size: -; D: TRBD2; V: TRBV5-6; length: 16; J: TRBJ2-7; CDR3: CASSISLAGNSYEQYF; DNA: TGTGCCAGCAGCATTTCTCTAGCGGGGAACTCCTACGAGCAGTACTTC
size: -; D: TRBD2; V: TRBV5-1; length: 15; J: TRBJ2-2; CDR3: CASSTGTSSTGELFF; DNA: TGCGCCAGCAGCACCGGGACTAGTTCCACCGGGGAGCTGTTTTTT
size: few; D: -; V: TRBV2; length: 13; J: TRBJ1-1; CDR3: CASTEDMNTEAFF; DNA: TGTGCCAGCACTGAAGACATGAACACTGAAGCTTTCTTT
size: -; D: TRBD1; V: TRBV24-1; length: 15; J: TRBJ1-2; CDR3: CATSETGTANYGYTF; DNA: TGTGCCACCAGTGAGACCGGGACAGCGAACTATGGCTACACCTTC
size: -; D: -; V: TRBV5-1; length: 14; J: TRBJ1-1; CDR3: CASSLDAGNTEAFF; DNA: TGCGCCAGCAGCTTGGATGCGGGTAACACTGAAGCTTTCTTT
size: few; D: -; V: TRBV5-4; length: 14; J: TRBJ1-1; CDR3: CASRDGQMNTEAFF; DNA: TGTGCCAGCAGGGACGGACAGATGAACACTGAAGCTTTCTTT
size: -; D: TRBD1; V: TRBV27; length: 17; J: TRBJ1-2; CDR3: CASSIRTGGGGFGGYTF; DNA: TGTGCCAGCAGTATTCGGACAGGGGGCGGGGGGTTTGGAGGCTACACCTTC
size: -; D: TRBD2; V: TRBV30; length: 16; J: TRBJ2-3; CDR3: CAWSSAGGSSTDTQYF; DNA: TGTGCCTGGAGTTCTGCGGGGGGATCTAGCACAGATACGCAGTATTTT
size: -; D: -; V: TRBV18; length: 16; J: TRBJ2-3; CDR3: CASSPPAQGYPDTQYF; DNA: TGTGCCAGCTCACCACCGGCGCAGGGGTATCCAGATACGCAGTATTTT
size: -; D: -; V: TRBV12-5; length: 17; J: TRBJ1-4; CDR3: CASGLAPFTRTNEKLFF; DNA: TGTGCTAGTGGTTTGGCGCCATTCACCCGGACAAATGAAAAACTGTTTTTT
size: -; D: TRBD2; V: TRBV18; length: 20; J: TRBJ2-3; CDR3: CASYPLQAWTSGGATDTQYF; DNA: TGTGCCAGCTACCCTCTGCAGGCCTGGACTAGCGGGGGGGCCACAGATACGCAGTATTTT
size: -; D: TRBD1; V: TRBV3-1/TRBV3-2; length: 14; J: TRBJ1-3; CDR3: CASSLDRSEFTIYF; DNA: TGTGCCAGCAGCCTGGACAGGTCTGAATTCACCATATATTTT
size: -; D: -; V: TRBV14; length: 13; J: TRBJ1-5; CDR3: CASSRQGNQPQHF; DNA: TGTGCCAGCAGCCGGCAGGGCAATCAGCCCCAGCATTTT
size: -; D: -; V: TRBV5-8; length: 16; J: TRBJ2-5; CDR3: CASSPAAPAPQETQYF; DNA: TGTGCCAGCAGCCCGGCAGCACCAGCGCCCCAAGAGACCCAGTACTTC
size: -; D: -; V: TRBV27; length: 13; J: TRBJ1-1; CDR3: CASSLFVNTEAFF; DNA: TGTGCCAGCAGTTTATTCGTGAACACTGAAGCTTTCTTT
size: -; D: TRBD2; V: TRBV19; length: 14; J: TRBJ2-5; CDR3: CASSTGTSPETQYF; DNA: TGTGCCAGTAGTACCGGGACTAGTCCGGAGACCCAGTACTTC